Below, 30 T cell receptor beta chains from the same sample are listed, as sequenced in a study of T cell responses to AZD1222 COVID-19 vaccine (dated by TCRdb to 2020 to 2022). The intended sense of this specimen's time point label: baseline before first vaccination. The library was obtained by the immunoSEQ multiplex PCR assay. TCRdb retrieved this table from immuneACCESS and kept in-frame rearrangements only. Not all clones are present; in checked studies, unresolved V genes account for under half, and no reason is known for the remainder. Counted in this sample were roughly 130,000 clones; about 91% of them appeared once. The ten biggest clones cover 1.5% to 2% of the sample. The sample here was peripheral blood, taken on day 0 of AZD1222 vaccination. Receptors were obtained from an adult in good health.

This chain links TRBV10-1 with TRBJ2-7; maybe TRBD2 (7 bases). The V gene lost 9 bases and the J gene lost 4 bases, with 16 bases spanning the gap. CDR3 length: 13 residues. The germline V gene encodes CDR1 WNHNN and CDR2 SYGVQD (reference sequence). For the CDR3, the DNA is TGCGCCAGGTGGACGGGGAGGGGGTACGAGCAGTACTTC. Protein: CARWTGRGYEQYF.

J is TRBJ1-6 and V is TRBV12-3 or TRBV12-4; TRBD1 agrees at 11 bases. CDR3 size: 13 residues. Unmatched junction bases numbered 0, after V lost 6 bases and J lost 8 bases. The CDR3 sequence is CASRGQGDSPLHF. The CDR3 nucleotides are TGTGCCAGCAGGGGACAGGGGGATTCACCCCTCCACTTT.

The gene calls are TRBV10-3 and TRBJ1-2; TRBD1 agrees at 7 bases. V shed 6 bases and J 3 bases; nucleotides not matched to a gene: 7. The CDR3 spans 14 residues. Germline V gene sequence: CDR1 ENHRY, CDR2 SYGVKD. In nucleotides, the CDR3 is TGTGCCATCAGCCCTGGACAGGAAGACTATGGCTACACCTTC. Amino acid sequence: CAISPGQEDYGYTF.

The CDR3 protein is CASSEATGVHQPQHF. In DNA, the CDR3 is TGTGCCAGCAGTGAAGCTACAGGGGTCCATCAGCCCCAGCATTTT. The rearrangement uses TRBV2 and TRBJ1-5; 7 bases are a match to TRBD1. The CDR3 contains 15 residues. Germline loops: CDR1 SNHLY, CDR2 FYNNEI. With V trimmed by 0 bases and J by 5 bases, 4 bases remained unmatched. Filled out from reference TRBV2 and TRBJ1-5, the complete variable domain reads EPEVTQTPSHQVTQMGQEVILRCVPISNHLYFYWYRQILGQKVEFLVSFYNNEISEKSEIFDDQFSVERPDGSNFTLKIRSTKLEDSAMYFCASSEATGVHQPQHFGDGTRLSIL.

DNA for the CDR3: TGCGCCAGCAGCCCTACTAGCGGGGGCTCCTACGAGCAGTACTTC. Amino acid sequence: CASSPTSGGSYEQYF. The gene calls are TRBV5-1 and TRBJ2-7; TRBD2 matches 11 bases. CDR1 and CDR2 (germline): SGHRS, YFSETQ. The CDR3 has 15 amino acids. Trimming took 4 bases from V and 0 from J; bases not matched to a gene: 3.

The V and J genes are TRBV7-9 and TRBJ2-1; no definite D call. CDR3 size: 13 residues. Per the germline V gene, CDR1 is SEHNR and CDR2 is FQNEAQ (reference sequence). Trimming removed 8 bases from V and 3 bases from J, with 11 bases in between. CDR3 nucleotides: TGTGCCAGCGGCGATCGGGTCTACAATGAGCAGTTCTTC. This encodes CASGDRVYNEQFF.

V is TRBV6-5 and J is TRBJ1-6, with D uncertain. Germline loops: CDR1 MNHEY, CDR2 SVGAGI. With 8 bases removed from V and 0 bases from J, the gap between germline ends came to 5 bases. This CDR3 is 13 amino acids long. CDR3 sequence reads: CASSSSYNSPLHF. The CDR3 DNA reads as TGTGCCAGCTCCTCCTCCTATAATTCACCCCTCCACTTT.

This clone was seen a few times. The CDR3 loop is CASSFSGNTEAFF. DNA for the CDR3: TGTGCCAGCAGCTTTTCAGGGAACACTGAAGCTTTCTTT. V usage is TRBV7-9 and J usage is TRBJ1-1, with D unresolved. The CDR3 is made up of 13 amino acids. Germline V gene sequence: CDR1 SEHNR, CDR2 FQNEAQ (reference sequence). Trimming took off 3 bases at V and 1 base at J, with 6 bases between the two ends.

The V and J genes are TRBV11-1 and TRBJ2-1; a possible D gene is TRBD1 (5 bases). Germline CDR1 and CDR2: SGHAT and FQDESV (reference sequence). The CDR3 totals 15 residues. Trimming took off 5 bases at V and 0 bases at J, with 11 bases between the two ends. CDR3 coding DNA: TGTGCCAGCAGCGGGGCGGCCAGCTCCTACAATGAGCAGTTCTTC. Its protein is CASSGAASSYNEQFF.

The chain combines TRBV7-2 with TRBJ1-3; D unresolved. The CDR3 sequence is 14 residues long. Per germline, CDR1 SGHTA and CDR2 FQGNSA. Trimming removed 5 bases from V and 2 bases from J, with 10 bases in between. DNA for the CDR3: TGTGCCAGCAGCCGCCAGAGTCCTGGAAACACCATATATTTT. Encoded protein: CASSRQSPGNTIYF.

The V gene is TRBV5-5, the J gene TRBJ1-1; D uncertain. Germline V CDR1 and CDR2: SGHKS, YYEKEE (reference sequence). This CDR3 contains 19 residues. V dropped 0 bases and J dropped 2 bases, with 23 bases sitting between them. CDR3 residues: CASSLEWGTVPGRNTEAFF. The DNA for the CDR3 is TGTGCCAGCAGCTTGGAATGGGGTACCGTCCCCGGCAGAAACACTGAAGCTTTCTTT.

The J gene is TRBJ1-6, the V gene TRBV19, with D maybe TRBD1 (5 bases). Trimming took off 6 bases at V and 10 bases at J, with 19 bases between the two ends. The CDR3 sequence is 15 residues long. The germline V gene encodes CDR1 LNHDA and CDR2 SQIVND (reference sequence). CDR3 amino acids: CASRLGDGVGSPLHF. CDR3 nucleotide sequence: TGTGCCAGTAGATTGGGGGACGGCGTAGGGTCACCCCTCCACTTT. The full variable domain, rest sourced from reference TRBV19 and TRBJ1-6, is DGGITQSPKYLFRKEGQNVTLSCEQNLNHDAMYWYRQDPGQGLRLIYYSQIVNDFQKGDIAEGYSVSREKKESFPLTVTSAQKNPTAFYLCASRLGDGVGSPLHFGNGTRLTVT.

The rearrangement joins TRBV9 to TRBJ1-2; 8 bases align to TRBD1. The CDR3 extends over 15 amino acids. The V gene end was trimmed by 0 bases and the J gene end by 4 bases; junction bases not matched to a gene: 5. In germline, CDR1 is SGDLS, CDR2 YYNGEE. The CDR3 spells CASSVGGQDFYGYTF. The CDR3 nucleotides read TGTGCCAGCAGCGTAGGGGGACAGGACTTCTATGGCTACACCTTC.

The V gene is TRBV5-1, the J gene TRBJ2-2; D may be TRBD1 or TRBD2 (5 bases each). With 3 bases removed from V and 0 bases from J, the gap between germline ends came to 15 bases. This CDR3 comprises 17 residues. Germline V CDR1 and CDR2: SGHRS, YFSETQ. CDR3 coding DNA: TGCGCCAGCAGCTCGCCGGGGCGGGTTGCGAACACCGGGGAGCTGTTTTTT. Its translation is CASSSPGRVANTGELFF.

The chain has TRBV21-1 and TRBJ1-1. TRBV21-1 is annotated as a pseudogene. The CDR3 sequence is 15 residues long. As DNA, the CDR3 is TGTGCCAGCAGCAAAGCCGGGGCGAATGACACTGAAGCTTTCTTT. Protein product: CASSKAGANDTEAFF.

The CDR3 region has the DNA TGTGCCAGCAGTTACACTCCCTTGGATGAGCAGTTCTTC. This gives the protein CASSYTPLDEQFF. V usage is TRBV6-2 or TRBV6-3 and J usage is TRBJ2-1, with unresolved D. The CDR3 sequence is 13 residues long. V dropped 2 bases and J dropped 8 bases, with 10 bases sitting between them. CDR1 is MNHEY and CDR2 is SVGEGT in the germline V gene.

The CDR3 spells CASSEAGYNSPLHF. In DNA, the CDR3 is TGTGCCAGCAGTGAGGCGGGATATAATTCACCCCTCCACTTT. The chain has TRBV25-1 and TRBJ1-6; D not certain. CDR1 MGHDK and CDR2 SYGVNS come from the germline V gene. This CDR3 contains 14 residues. The V and J ends lost 3 bases and 4 bases respectively, with 7 bases between them.

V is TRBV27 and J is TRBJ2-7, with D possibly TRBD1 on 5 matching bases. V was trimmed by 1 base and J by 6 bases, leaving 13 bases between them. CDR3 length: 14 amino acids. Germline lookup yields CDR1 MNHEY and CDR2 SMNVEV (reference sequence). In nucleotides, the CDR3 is TGTGCCAGCAGTTTATGGGGCAGGGCTAGCGAGCAGTACTTC. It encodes CASSLWGRASEQYF.

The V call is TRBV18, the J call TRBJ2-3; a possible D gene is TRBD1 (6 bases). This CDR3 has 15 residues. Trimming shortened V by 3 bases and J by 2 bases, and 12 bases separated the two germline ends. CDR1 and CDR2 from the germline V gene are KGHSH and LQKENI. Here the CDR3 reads CASSPWGTTTDTQYF. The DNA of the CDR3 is TGTGCCAGCTCACCTTGGGGGACAACCACAGATACGCAGTATTTT.

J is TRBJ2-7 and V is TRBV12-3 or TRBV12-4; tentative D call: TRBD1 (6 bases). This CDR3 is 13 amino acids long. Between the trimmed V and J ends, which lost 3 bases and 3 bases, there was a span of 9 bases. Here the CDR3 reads CASSFGQNYEQYF. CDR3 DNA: TGTGCCAGCAGTTTCGGACAGAACTACGAGCAGTACTTC.

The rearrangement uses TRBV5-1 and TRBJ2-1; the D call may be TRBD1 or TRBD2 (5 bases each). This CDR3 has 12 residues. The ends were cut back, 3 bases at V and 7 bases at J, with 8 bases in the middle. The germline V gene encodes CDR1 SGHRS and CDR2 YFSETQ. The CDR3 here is CASSWDGNEQFF. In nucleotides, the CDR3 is TGCGCCAGCAGCTGGGACGGGAATGAGCAGTTCTTC.

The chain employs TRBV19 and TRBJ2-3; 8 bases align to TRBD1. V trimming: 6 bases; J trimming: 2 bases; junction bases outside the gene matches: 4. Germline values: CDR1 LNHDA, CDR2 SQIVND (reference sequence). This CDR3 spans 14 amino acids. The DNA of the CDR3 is TGTGCCAGTAGCCCGACAGGGGTCACAGATACGCAGTATTTT. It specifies CASSPTGVTDTQYF. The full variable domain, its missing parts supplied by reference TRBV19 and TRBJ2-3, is DGGITQSPKYLFRKEGQNVTLSCEQNLNHDAMYWYRQDPGQGLRLIYYSQIVNDFQKGDIAEGYSVSREKKESFPLTVTSAQKNPTAFYLCASSPTGVTDTQYFGPGTRLTVL.

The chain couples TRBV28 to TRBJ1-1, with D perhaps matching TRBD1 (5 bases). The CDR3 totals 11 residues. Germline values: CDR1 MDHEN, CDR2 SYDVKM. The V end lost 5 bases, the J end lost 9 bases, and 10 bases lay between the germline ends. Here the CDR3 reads CASSLQGKAFF. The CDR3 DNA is TGTGCCAGCAGTCTCCAGGGTAAAGCTTTCTTT. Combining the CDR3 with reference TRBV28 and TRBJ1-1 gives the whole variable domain DVKVTQSSRYLVKRTGEKVFLECVQDMDHENMFWYRQDPGLGLRLIYFSYDVKMKEKGDIPEGYSVSREKKERFSLILESASTNQTSMYLCASSLQGKAFFGQGTRLTVV.

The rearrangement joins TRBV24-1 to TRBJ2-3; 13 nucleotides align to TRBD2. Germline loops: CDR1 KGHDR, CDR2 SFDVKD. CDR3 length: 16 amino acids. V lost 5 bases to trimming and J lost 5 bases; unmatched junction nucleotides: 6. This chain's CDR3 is CATSAGTSGVVDTQYF. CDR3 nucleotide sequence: TGTGCCACCAGTGCTGGGACTAGCGGGGTGGTAGATACGCAGTATTTT.

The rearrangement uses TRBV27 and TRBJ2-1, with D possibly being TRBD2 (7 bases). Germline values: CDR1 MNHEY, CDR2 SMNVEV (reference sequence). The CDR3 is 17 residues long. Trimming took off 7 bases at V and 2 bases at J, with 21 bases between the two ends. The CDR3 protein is CASTSGVGGPAYNEQFF. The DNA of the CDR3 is TGTGCCAGCACCTCCGGGGTCGGGGGGCCCGCCTACAATGAGCAGTTCTTC.

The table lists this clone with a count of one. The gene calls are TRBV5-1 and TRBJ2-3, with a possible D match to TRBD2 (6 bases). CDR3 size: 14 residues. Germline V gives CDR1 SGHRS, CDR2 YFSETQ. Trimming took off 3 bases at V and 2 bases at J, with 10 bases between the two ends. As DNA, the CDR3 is TGCGCCAGCAGCTCCGGGGAGGACACAGATACGCAGTATTTT. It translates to CASSSGEDTDTQYF.

CDR3 nucleotides: TGTGCCAGCAGCCCCTTTGTACAGGCTAATGAAAAACTGTTTTTT. Translating it yields CASSPFVQANEKLFF. V and J are TRBV7-8 and TRBJ1-4; tentative D call: TRBD1 (5 bases). Germline CDR1 SGHVS, CDR2 FQNEAQ. Trimming left V 5 bases short and J 3 bases short, with 13 bases between. The length of the CDR3 is 15 residues.

CDR3 sequence reads: CASSFSNYGYTF. CDR3 DNA: TGTGCCAGCAGCTTCAGTAACTATGGCTACACCTTC. The V call is TRBV7-2, the J call TRBJ1-2; D unresolved. The CDR3 length is 12 residues. The ends were cut back, 3 bases at V and 1 base at J, with 3 bases in the middle. Germline-derived CDR1 and CDR2 are SGHTA and FQGNSA.

In DNA, the CDR3 is TGTGCCAGCAGTCAAGGGGGTTACTATGGCTACACCTTC. It yields the protein CASSQGGYYGYTF. The chain joins TRBV11-2 to TRBJ1-2; tentatively, D is TRBD1 (6 bases). Germline lookup yields CDR1 SGHAT and CDR2 FQNNGV. Trimming removed 6 bases from V and 3 bases from J, with 11 bases in between. CDR3 length: 13 amino acids.

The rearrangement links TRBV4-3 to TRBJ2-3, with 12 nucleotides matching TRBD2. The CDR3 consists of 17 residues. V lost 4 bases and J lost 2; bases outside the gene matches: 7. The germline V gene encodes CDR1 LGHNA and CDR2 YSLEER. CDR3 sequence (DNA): TGCGCCAGCAGCCTCAACGGACTAGCGGGGTTCACAGATACGCAGTATTTT. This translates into CASSLNGLAGFTDTQYF.